This TCR beta chain emerged from a study of Ad26.COV2.S vaccination and SARS-CoV-2 variants. Comments on this clone: Its antigen remains unknown. Other DNA sequences in this specimen translate into the identical CDR3.

Profiling relied on immunoSEQ multiplex PCR, and the TCRdb table lists in-frame clones only, not all of them. The sample holds about 320,000 clones; about 86% are singletons and the top ten take 1.5% to 2.5%. Trimming cost V 0 bases and J 2 bases; bases outside gene matches: 2. CDR1 and CDR2 from the germline V gene are SGHRS and YFSETQ. The length of the CDR3 is 15 residues. Study findings and constraints: Vaccine and placebo groups showed comparable non-spike TCR breadth. Greater spike-specific TCR breadth was seen in vaccine recipients than in placebo recipients.

As to treatment: about 20 received Ad26.COV2.S at low or high dose, single or two shots; several received placebo; per-sample allocation not given. Day 63 after the first injection of vaccine or placebo was the sampling time. This receptor was taken from a person aged 18 to 65 who received the Ad26.COV2.S COVID-19 vaccine or a placebo. The chain carries TRBV5-1 and TRBJ1-5; TRBD1 matches at 7 bases. Material: peripheral blood, obtained in a trial of Ad26.COV2.S vaccine versus placebo. This chain's CDR3 is CASSLGDRGNQPQHF. The CDR3 nucleotides read TGCGCCAGCAGCTTGGGTGACAGGGGCAATCAGCCCCAGCATTTT.